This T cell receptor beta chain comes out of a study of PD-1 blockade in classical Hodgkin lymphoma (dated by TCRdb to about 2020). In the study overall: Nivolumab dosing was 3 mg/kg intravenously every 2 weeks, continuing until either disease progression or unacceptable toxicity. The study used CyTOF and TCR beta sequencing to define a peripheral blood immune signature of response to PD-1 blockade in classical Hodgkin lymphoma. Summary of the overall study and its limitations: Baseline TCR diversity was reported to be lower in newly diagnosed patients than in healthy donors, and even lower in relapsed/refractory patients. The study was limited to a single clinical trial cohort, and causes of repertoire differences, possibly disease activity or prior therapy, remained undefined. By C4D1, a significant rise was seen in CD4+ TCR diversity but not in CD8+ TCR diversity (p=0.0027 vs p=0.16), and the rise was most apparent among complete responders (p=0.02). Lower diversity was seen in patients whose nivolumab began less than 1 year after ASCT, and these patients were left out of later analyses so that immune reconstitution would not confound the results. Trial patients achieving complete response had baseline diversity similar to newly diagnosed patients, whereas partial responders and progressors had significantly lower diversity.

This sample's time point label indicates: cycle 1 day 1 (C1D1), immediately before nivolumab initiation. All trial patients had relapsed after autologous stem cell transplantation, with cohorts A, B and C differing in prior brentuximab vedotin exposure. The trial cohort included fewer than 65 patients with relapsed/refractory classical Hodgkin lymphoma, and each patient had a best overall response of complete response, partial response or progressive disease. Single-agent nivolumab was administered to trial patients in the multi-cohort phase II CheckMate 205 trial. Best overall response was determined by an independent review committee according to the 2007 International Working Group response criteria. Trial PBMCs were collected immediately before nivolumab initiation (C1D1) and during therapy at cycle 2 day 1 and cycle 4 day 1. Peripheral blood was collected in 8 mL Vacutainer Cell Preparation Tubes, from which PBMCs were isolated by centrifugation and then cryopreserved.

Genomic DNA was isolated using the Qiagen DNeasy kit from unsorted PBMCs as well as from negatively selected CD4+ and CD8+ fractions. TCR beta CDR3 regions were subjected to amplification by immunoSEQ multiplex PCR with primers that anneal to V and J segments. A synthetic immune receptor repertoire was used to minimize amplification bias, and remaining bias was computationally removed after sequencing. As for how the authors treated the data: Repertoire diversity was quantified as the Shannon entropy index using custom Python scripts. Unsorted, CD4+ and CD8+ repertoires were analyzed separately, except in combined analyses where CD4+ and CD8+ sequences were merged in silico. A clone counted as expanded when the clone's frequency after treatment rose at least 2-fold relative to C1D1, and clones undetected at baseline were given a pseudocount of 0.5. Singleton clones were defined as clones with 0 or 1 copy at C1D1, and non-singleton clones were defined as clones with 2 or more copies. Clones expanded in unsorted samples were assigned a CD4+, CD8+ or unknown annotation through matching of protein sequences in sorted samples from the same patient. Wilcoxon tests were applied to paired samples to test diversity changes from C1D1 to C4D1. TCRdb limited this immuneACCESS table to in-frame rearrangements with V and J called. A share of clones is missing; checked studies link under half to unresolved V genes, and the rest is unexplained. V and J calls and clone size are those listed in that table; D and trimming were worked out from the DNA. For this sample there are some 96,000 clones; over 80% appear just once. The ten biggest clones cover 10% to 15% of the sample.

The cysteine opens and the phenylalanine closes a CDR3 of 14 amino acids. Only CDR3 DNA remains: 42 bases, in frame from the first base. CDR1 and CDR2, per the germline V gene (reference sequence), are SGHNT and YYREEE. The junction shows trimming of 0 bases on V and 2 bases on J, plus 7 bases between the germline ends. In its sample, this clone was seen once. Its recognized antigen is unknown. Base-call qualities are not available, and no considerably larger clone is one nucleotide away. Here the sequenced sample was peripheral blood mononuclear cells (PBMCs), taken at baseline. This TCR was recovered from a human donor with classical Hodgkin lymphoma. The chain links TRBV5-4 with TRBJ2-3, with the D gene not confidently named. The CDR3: CASSLDPTTDTQYF. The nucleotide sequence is TGTGCCAGCAGCTTGGACCCTACCACAGATACGCAGTATTTT.